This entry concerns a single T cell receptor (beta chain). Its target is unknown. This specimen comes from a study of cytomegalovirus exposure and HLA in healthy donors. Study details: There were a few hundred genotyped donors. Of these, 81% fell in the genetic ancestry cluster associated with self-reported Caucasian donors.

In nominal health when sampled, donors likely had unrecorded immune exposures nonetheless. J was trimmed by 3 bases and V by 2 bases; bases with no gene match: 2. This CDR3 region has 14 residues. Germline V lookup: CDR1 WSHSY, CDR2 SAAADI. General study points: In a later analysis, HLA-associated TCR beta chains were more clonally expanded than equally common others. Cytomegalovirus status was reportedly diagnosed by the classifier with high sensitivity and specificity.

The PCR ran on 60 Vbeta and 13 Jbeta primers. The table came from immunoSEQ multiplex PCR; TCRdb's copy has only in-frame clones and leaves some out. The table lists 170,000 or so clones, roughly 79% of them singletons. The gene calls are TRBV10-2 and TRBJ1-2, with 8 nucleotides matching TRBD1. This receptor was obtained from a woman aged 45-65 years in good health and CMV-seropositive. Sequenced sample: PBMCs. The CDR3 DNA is TGCGCCAGCAGTGAGACAGGGGGGGACTATGGCTACACCTTC. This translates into CASSETGGDYGYTF.